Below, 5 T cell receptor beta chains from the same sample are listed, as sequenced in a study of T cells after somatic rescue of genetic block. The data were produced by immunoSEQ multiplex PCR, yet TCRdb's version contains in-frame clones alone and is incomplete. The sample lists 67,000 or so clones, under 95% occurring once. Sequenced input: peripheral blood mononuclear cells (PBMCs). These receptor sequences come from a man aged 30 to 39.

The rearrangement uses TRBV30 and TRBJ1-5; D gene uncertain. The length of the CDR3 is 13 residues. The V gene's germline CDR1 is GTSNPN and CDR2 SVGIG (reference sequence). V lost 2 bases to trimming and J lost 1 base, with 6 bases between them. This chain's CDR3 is CAWSRVSNQPQHF. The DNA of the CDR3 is TGTGCCTGGAGTAGGGTCAGCAATCAGCCCCAGCATTTT.

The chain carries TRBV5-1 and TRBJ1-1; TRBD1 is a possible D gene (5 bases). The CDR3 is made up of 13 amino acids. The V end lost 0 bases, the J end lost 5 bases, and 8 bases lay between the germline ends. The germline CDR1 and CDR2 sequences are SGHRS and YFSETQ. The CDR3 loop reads CASSLDWGTEAFF. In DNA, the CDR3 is TGCGCCAGCAGCTTGGATTGGGGGACTGAAGCTTTCTTT.

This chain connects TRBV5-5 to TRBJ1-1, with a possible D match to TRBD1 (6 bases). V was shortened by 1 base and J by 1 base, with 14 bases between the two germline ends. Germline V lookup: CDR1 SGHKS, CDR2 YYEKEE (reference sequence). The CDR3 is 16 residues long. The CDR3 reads CASSLRGVGGNTEAFF. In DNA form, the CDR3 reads TGTGCCAGCAGCTTGAGAGGAGTAGGGGGGAACACTGAAGCTTTCTTT.

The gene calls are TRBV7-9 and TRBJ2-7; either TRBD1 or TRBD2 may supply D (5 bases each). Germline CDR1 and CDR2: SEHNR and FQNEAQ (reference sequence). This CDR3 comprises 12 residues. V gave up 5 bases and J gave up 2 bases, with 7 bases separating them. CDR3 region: CASSGDAYEQYF. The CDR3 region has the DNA TGTGCCAGCAGCGGGGACGCCTACGAGCAGTACTTC.

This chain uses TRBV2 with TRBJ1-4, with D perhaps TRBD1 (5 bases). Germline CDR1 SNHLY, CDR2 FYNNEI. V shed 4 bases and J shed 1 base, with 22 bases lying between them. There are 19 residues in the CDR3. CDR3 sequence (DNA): TGTGCCAGCAGTGGGCCCCGAGACAGAATAGTGTTAACTAATGAAAAACTGTTTTTT. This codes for CASSGPRDRIVLTNEKLFF.